This TCR beta chain was retrieved from a study of blood T cells in healthy people across ages. Study-wide results and caveats: Naive CD4+ cell counts and diversity both ran higher in long-lived than in aged donors.

CDR1 is DFQATT and CDR2 is SNEGSKA in the germline V gene (reference sequence). CDR3 length: 14 residues. About this clonotype: What it recognizes is unknown. A much larger clone is a single base away; this may be a read error.

A second roughly 7 to 12 cycle PCR used barcoded and J-beta primers. TCRdb re-analysed the 5' RACE reads in MiXCR, keeping a single row per CDR3 protein. The sample has about 380,000 distinct CDR3 sequences; 52% are singletons. Investigators took about 9.1 milliliters of peripheral blood from every donor. In each sample, at least 7 million PBMCs were isolated. There were at least 6 micrograms of total RNA extracted from every sample. The TCR sequence derives from a man in his 60s in good health. The chain has TRBV20-1 and TRBJ1-2, with unresolved D. Specimen: blood. Here the CDR3 reads CTLAPRSANYSYTF. The CDR3, as DNA: TGCACCTTAGCCCCACGGAGCGCTAACTATAGCTACACCTTC.